This T cell receptor beta chain stems from a study of T cells after yellow fever vaccination. Looked up from germline, CDR1 is LNHNV and CDR2 is YYDKDF (reference sequence). V lost 5 bases and J 3 bases, leaving 17 bases between the germline ends. This CDR3 has 16 amino acids. TCRdb analysed the 5' RACE reads with MiXCR anew, one entry per CDR3 protein. The data contain roughly 500,000 distinct CDR3 sequences, 15% to 20% of them seen just once; the ten biggest clones take up more than 13%. This clonotype has a handful of counts. Sample: PBMCs, taken 15 days after the yellow fever booster vaccination. The V and J genes are TRBV15 and TRBJ2-1; the D gene could be TRBD1 or TRBD2 (5 bases each). The clonotype was recovered from a man aged 25 to 40 who received the YFV17D yellow fever vaccine. DNA of the CDR3: TGTGCCACCAGCTCGTCCGGGGCCAGCTTCTACAATGAGCAGTTCTTC. Protein product: CATSSSGASFYNEQFF.